This is a list of T cell receptor beta chains from one sample in a study of cytomegalovirus exposure and HLA in healthy donors. The table came from immunoSEQ multiplex PCR; TCRdb's copy has only in-frame clones and leaves some out. The table includes under 200,000 clones, roughly 70% detected once. The sequenced material came from PBMCs. These receptors all stem from a woman between 35 and 50 years old in good health and CMV-seropositive. Both conserved end residues are part of each CDR3. A D gene is named only where the DNA matches it firmly. Not all rows give a size; the values are once, few, many and, for expanded clones, a class.

size,J,V,D,CDR3,DNA
-,TRBJ1-1,TRBV7-9,TRBD1,CASSLLTGVFF,TGTGCCAGCAGCTTACTCACAGGGGTTTTCTTT
-,TRBJ2-3,TRBV19,TRBD2,CASSRELAGGTTSTDTQYF,TGTGCCAGTAGTAGGGAACTAGCGGGAGGCACCACTAGCACAGATACGCAGTATTTT
few,TRBJ2-2,TRBV10-3,TRBD1,CAISEPPGQGGTGELFF,TGTGCCATCAGTGAGCCCCCGGGACAGGGGGGCACCGGGGAGCTGTTTTTT
-,TRBJ2-1,TRBV10-1,-,CASRKGGDSLFF,TGCGCCAGCAGGAAGGGCGGGGACAGCCTTTTCTTC
-,TRBJ2-7,TRBV7-2,-,CASSNSGTSPGGQYF,TGTGCCAGCAGCAACTCCGGGACATCCCCGGGAGGGCAGTACTTC
-,TRBJ2-7,TRBV5-4,-,CASSLTPTPYEQYF,TGTGCCAGCAGCTTGACACCCACCCCCTACGAGCAGTACTTC
-,TRBJ1-1,TRBV28,-,CASSFNGNTEAFF,TGTGCCAGCAGTTTTAACGGGAACACTGAAGCTTTCTTT
-,TRBJ1-4,TRBV19,-,CASSVDNLGTNEKLFF,TGTGCCAGTAGTGTTGACAATTTGGGAACTAATGAAAAACTGTTTTTT
-,TRBJ2-3,TRBV7-2,TRBD2,CASSALAGGLTDTQYF,TGTGCCAGCAGCGCACTAGCGGGGGGTCTGACAGATACGCAGTATTTT
-,TRBJ1-5,TRBV9,TRBD1,CASSTGDRASDTQHF,TGTGCCAGCAGCACCGGGGACAGGGCGTCAGATACGCAGCATTTT
-,TRBJ2-7,TRBV4-2,TRBD2,CASSQGLAGGDEQYF,TGTGCCAGCAGCCAAGGACTAGCGGGGGGTGACGAGCAGTACTTC
-,TRBJ1-1,TRBV19,-,CASTLSRGTEAFF,TGTGCCAGTACCTTAAGTCGGGGCACTGAAGCTTTCTTT
few,TRBJ1-6,TRBV6-5,TRBD1,CASSYDLTGLNSPLHF,TGTGCCAGCAGTTACGATTTGACAGGGCTTAATTCACCCCTCCACTTT
few,TRBJ1-6,TRBV6-5,-,CASSYGGAYSPLHF,TGTGCCAGCAGTTACGGAGGGGCGTATTCACCCCTCCACTTT
-,TRBJ2-7,TRBV7-2,-,CASSLEAGPAYEQYF,TGTGCCAGCAGCTTAGAGGCGGGGCCAGCCTACGAGCAGTACTTC
-,TRBJ1-2,TRBV6-5,-,CASSYAAGVDYGYPF,TGTGCCAGCAGTTACGCGGCAGGGGTTGACTATGGCTACCCCTTC
-,TRBJ2-7,TRBV18,-,CASSQGGQPYEQYF,TGTGCCAGCTCCCAGGGGGGACAACCCTACGAGCAGTACTTC
-,TRBJ1-1,TRBV4-3,TRBD1,CASSRIQGLYTEAFF,TGCGCCAGCAGTCGAATACAGGGGTTGTACACTGAAGCTTTCTTT
-,TRBJ2-2,TRBV7-7,TRBD2,CASGGQLNTGELFF,TGTGCTAGCGGGGGACAGCTGAACACCGGGGAGCTGTTTTTT
-,TRBJ2-3,TRBV19,TRBD1,CASSIGTGGTDTQYF,TGTGCCAGTAGTATAGGAACAGGGGGGACAGATACGCAGTATTTT
-,TRBJ2-1,TRBV27,-,CASSLPARSGSYNEQFF,TGTGCCAGCAGTTTACCAGCGCGTTCTGGCTCCTACAATGAGCAGTTCTTC
-,TRBJ2-1,TRBV4-1,TRBD1,CASSRPPGQGAGEQFF,TGCGCCAGCAGCCGCCCACCGGGACAGGGGGCGGGTGAGCAGTTCTTC
-,TRBJ2-2,TRBV27,TRBD2,CASSRASGSGELFF,TGTGCCAGCAGTCGGGCTAGCGGGTCCGGGGAGCTGTTTTTT
-,TRBJ1-2,TRBV5-1,TRBD1,CASSRGQGAGYTF,TGCGCCAGCAGCCGGGGGCAGGGGGCAGGCTACACCTTC
-,TRBJ2-1,TRBV11-3,-,CASSLGASYNEQFF,TGTGCCAGCAGCTTAGGGGCTTCCTACAATGAGCAGTTCTTC
-,TRBJ2-3,TRBV19,TRBD2,CASKTSTGTDTQYF,TGTGCCAGTAAGACTAGCACCGGCACAGATACGCAGTATTTT
few,TRBJ2-1,TRBV5-6,-,CASSLAGSHYNEQFF,TGTGCCAGCAGCTTGGCCGGTAGCCATTACAATGAGCAGTTCTTC
-,TRBJ2-3,TRBV6-5,-,CASSYSRRGSDTQYF,TGTGCCAGCAGTTACTCGAGGAGGGGAAGCGATACGCAGTATTTT
-,TRBJ2-7,TRBV19,TRBD1,CASSIGTGNYEQYF,TGTGCCAGTAGTATAGGGACAGGAAACTACGAGCAGTACTTC
-,TRBJ2-7,TRBV5-1,-,CASSGGQNYEQYF,TGCGCCAGCAGCGGTGGACAGAACTACGAGCAGTACTTC
-,TRBJ1-3,TRBV6-5,TRBD1,CASSRQGNSGNTIYF,TGTGCCAGCAGCCGACAGGGGAACTCTGGAAACACCATATATTTT
-,TRBJ2-7,TRBV4-3,-,CASSRRRSSYEQYF,TGCGCCAGCAGCCGGAGACGCAGCTCCTACGAGCAGTACTTC
-,TRBJ1-2,TRBV6-6,-,CASTQDPGVLNYGYTF,TGTGCCAGCACCCAAGATCCAGGGGTTCTTAACTATGGCTACACCTTC
-,TRBJ1-2,TRBV28,-,CASSLGQNYGYTF,TGTGCCAGCAGTTTAGGGCAGAACTATGGCTACACCTTC
few,TRBJ1-2,TRBV21-1,-,CASSWEQGNGYTF,TGTGCCAGCAGCTGGGAACAGGGGAATGGCTACACCTTC
-,TRBJ1-2,TRBV6-5,-,CASQGTYGYTF,TGTGCCAGTCAGGGAACCTATGGCTACACCTTC
-,TRBJ2-3,TRBV29-1,-,CSVPGRDTQYF,TGCAGCGTCCCCGGGAGAGATACGCAGTATTTT
-,TRBJ2-7,TRBV25-1,-,CASPDEQYF,TGTGCCAGCCCAGACGAGCAGTACTTC
-,TRBJ2-7,TRBV4-3,-,CASSQEAGLAPEQYF,TGCGCCAGCAGCCAAGAAGCCGGGCTAGCCCCCGAGCAGTACTTC
-,TRBJ2-7,TRBV2,-,CASSETAGEQYF,TGTGCCAGCAGTGAAACGGCGGGAGAGCAGTACTTC
-,TRBJ2-1,TRBV7-2,-,CASSPPGENEQFF,TGTGCCAGCAGCCCTCCTGGAGAAAATGAGCAGTTCTTC